Presented here are 30 T cell receptor beta chains from one specimen sequenced in a study of CD8+CD57+ T cells in acquired aplastic anemia. Those patients picked for sequencing had displayed CD8+CD57+ cell expansion on flow cytometry. Using genomic DNA as the template, TCR beta VDJ and CDR3 profiling was carried out. From the reads, TCRdb called clonotypes with MiXCR, one entry per CDR3 protein. The sample carries 300,000 or so distinct CDR3 sequences, roughly 59% recorded once. Sequenced: sorted CD4+, CD8+, or CD8+CD57+ T cells (not recorded which) from PBMCs. All receptors come from a human donor with aplastic anemia.

The chain joins TRBV19 to TRBJ2-5; TRBD2 aligns across 9 bases. The germline V gene has CDR1 LNHDA and CDR2 SQIVND (reference sequence). J gave up 6 bases and V 1 base, and 6 bases lay outside the gene matches. This CDR3 region has 15 residues. CDR3 in amino acids: CASSIGSGRMQTQYF. The CDR3 bases are TGTGCCAGTAGTATAGGAAGCGGGAGGATGCAGACCCAGTACTTC.

The CDR3 loop reads CASSLPGQIDGSPLHF. In DNA form, the CDR3 reads TGCGCCAGCAGCTTGCCAGGACAGATTGATGGGTCACCCCTCCACTTT. The rearrangement uses TRBV5-1 and TRBJ1-6; possibly TRBD1 for D (6 bases). V shed 1 base and J shed 10 bases, with 18 bases lying between them. Germline loops: CDR1 SGHRS, CDR2 YFSETQ. The CDR3 contains 16 residues.

This clonotype was observed at least ten times. The V and J genes are TRBV7-7 and TRBJ1-4; D is unresolved. V lost 3 bases and J 17 bases, leaving 31 bases between the germline ends. From germline, CDR1 is SSHAT and CDR2 FNYEAQ (reference sequence). The CDR3 spans 17 residues. This chain's CDR3 is CASSFEKRVRVREFLFF. DNA for the CDR3: TGTGCCAGCAGCTTCGAAAAAAGGGTACGAGTTAGAGAATTCCTTTTTTTT.

This clonotype was seen a few times. The genes are TRBV20-1 and TRBJ2-3; maybe TRBD1 (7 bases). Trimming stripped 0 bases from V and 6 bases from J, with 16 bases between. Looked up from germline, CDR1 is DFQATT and CDR2 is SNEGSKA (reference sequence). The CDR3 has 15 amino acids. The CDR3 region is CSARDYGRGEDTQYF. The CDR3 DNA sequence: TGCAGTGCTAGAGATTATGGCAGGGGGGAGGATACGCAGTATTTT.

The chain employs TRBV7-6 and TRBJ2-1; 14 bases align to TRBD2. The CDR3 is 20 amino acids. The germline V gene has CDR1 SGHVS and CDR2 FNYEAQ. Trimming removed 5 bases from V and 9 bases from J; junction bases left unmatched: 21. The DNA of the CDR3 is TGTGCCAGCAGCATCAGCCGGGACATCGGACTAGCGGGAGGATATGGTGAGCAGTTCTTC. Protein: CASSISRDIGLAGGYGEQFF.

The V call is TRBV20-1, the J call TRBJ1-6; TRBD1 aligns across 8 bases. V shed 3 bases and J 11 bases; nucleotides not matched to a gene: 9. Per the germline V gene, CDR1 is DFQATT and CDR2 is SNEGSKA (reference sequence). The CDR3 has 14 residues. CDR3 bases: TGCAGTGCTAGGCAGGACAGGGTCTGGGCACCCCTCCACTTT. This encodes CSARQDRVWAPLHF.

This clonotype appeared many times. The V call is TRBV6-1, the J call TRBJ2-5, with 7 bases aligning to TRBD1. V shed 4 bases, J shed 5 bases, and the junction held 4 bases outside the gene matches. CDR1 MNHNS and CDR2 SASEGT come from the germline V gene. The CDR3 sequence is 13 residues long. CDR3 residues: CASSATGVETQYF. CDR3 in DNA: TGTGCCAGCAGTGCTACAGGGGTCGAGACCCAGTACTTC.

At least ten counts were recorded for this clonotype. The chain is built from TRBV4-2 and TRBJ1-1, with 9 bases identical to TRBD1. Germline V gives CDR1 LGHNA, CDR2 YNFKEQ. J gave up 1 base and V 4 bases, and 4 bases lay outside the gene matches. This CDR3 contains 15 residues. As DNA, the CDR3 is TGTGCCAGCAGCCCGGGACAGGGCCCGAACACTGAAGCTTTCTTT. Amino acid sequence: CASSPGQGPNTEAFF.

The rearrangement uses TRBV10-3 and TRBJ2-2; TRBD1 aligns across 10 bases. Trimming cost V 8 bases and J 6 bases; bases outside gene matches: 9. The CDR3 runs to 15 residues. Per the germline V gene, CDR1 is ENHRY and CDR2 is SYGVKD. CDR3 loop: CAIRDRGPLAGELFF. CDR3 nucleotides: TGTGCCATCCGAGACAGGGGGCCGTTAGCCGGGGAGCTGTTTTTT.

V and J are TRBV7-8 and TRBJ1-1; TRBD1 matches at 8 bases. The CDR3 loop spans 14 amino acids. Losses at the gene ends were 5 bases for V and 1 base for J; bases not matched to a gene: 3. Per the germline V gene, CDR1 is SGHVS and CDR2 is FQNEAQ. CDR3 in amino acids: CASSVTGENTEAFF. As DNA, the CDR3 is TGTGCCAGCAGCGTGACAGGGGAGAACACTGAAGCTTTCTTT.

The table lists this clonotype with many counts. The V gene is TRBV6-5, the J gene TRBJ1-3; D uncertain. The CDR3 loop spans 15 amino acids. Germline V gene data show CDR1 as MNHEY and CDR2 as SVGAGI. V gave up 4 bases and J gave up 3 bases, with 13 bases separating them. This chain's CDR3 is CASSSVSRGGNTIYF. DNA for the CDR3: TGTGCCAGCAGTTCGGTCTCGCGGGGTGGAAACACCATATATTTT.

V is TRBV24-1 and J is TRBJ2-2; 7 nucleotides agree with TRBD1. Losses at the gene ends were 7 bases for V and 3 bases for J; bases not matched to a gene: 4. The CDR3 is made up of 14 amino acids. Germline CDR1 KGHDR, CDR2 SFDVKD. The DNA of the CDR3 is TGTGCCACCAGAGTAACAGGGGACACCGGGGAGCTGTTTTTT. Protein product: CATRVTGDTGELFF.

The table lists this clonotype with a few counts. The chain combines TRBV7-8 with TRBJ1-1; 7 nucleotides line up with TRBD1. This CDR3 contains 15 residues. Germline loops: CDR1 SGHVS, CDR2 FQNEAQ. J was trimmed by 1 base and V by 4 bases; bases with no gene match: 6. The DNA of the CDR3 is TGTGCCAGCAGCTCGCAGGGGGTAGGGAACACTGAAGCTTTCTTT. Translated: CASSSQGVGNTEAFF.

Comment on this clonotype: The junction departs from germline at one end; a sequencing error may be responsible. V gene TRBV12-3 or TRBV12-4 combines with J gene TRBJ2-7, with D uncertain. This CDR3 comprises 13 residues. In nucleotides, the CDR3 is TGTGCTTCCCAACCCGGGTCAGCCTATGAGCAGTACTTC. Residues: CASQPGSAYEQYF.

This clonotype was counted once. The chain carries TRBV20-1 and TRBJ2-1; the D gene could be TRBD1 or TRBD2 (5 bases each). V dropped 5 bases and J dropped 0 bases, with 11 bases sitting between them. The CDR3 is 14 residues long. The germline gives CDR1 DFQATT, CDR2 SNEGSKA (reference sequence). CDR3 protein: CSARGESSYNEQFF. CDR3 bases: TGCAGTGCTCGAGGGGAGAGCTCCTACAATGAGCAGTTCTTC.

The chain uses TRBV15 and TRBJ2-4; D perhaps matches TRBD1 (6 bases). The germline V and J ends were trimmed by 0 bases and 5 bases, with 8 bases remaining between them. CDR1 and CDR2 (germline): LNHNV, YYDKDF (reference sequence). There are 14 residues in the CDR3. CDR3 DNA: TGTGCCACCAGCAGAGATACAGGGCAAAACATTCAGTACTTC. This gives the protein CATSRDTGQNIQYF.

This clonotype has just a few counts. The chain is built from TRBV7-8 and TRBJ1-1; D remains ambiguous. Germline loops: CDR1 SGHVS, CDR2 FQNEAQ. The ends were cut back, 7 bases at V and 8 bases at J, with 17 bases in the middle. The CDR3 covers 13 residues. CDR3 DNA: TGTGCCAGCATCCCTACGGACCAGGAGGAAGCTTTCTTT. Encoded protein: CASIPTDQEEAFF.

The chain uses TRBV20-1 and TRBJ2-5; 7 positions agree with TRBD1. CDR3 length: 12 residues. Per germline, CDR1 DFQATT and CDR2 SNEGSKA (reference sequence). V shed 5 bases, J shed 5 bases, and the junction held 5 bases outside the gene matches. The CDR3 spells CSAGDSAETQYF. CDR3 nucleotides: TGCAGTGCTGGGGACAGTGCGGAGACCCAGTACTTC.

This clonotype came up a few times. V and J are TRBV7-6 and TRBJ2-1; D possibly corresponds to TRBD1 (5 bases). The V gene lost 3 bases and the J gene lost 7 bases, with 7 bases spanning the gap. CDR1 is SGHVS and CDR2 is FNYEAQ in the germline V gene. The CDR3 has 12 amino acids. The CDR3 region has the DNA TGTGCCAGCAGCTTGACAGAGAATGAGCAGTTCTTC. This translates into CASSLTENEQFF. Together with reference TRBV7-6 and TRBJ2-1, the CDR3 gives the full variable domain: GAGVSQSPRYKVTKRGQDVALRCDPISGHVSLYWYRQALGQGPEFLTYFNYEAQQDKSGLPNDRFSAERPEGSISTLTIQRTEQRDSAMYRCASSLTENEQFFGPGTRLTVL.

This clonotype has ten or more counts. The chain has TRBV11-2 and TRBJ2-1, with a possible D match to TRBD1 (6 bases). The CDR3 has 13 amino acids. V was cut by 1 base and J by 9 bases, with 10 bases left in between. From germline, CDR1 is SGHAT and CDR2 FQNNGV. CDR3 sequence (DNA): TGTGCCAGCAGCTTAGGGACAGTCGGTGAGCAGTTCTTC. It is translated as CASSLGTVGEQFF.

This clonotype was seen at least ten times. The chain links TRBV7-8 to TRBJ2-1; 7 bases match TRBD1. The CDR3 has 13 residues. The V and J ends lost 4 bases and 6 bases, in that order; junction bases with no gene match: 3. Per germline, CDR1 SGHVS and CDR2 FQNEAQ. The CDR3 nucleotides are TGTGCCAGCAGCTCCGACAGGGTCAATGAGCAGTTCTTC. Translated: CASSSDRVNEQFF.

This chain uses TRBV12-3 or TRBV12-4 with TRBJ1-4; D gene ambiguous. This CDR3 is built from 13 residues. Trimming cost V 3 bases and J 6 bases, with 8 bases left between them. CDR3 DNA sequence: TGTGCCAGCAGTTTGATGAGGGATGAAAAACTGTTTTTT. The encoded protein is CASSLMRDEKLFF.

CDR3 sequence reads: CSARTVSGNTIYF. For the CDR3, the DNA is TGCAGTGCTAGGACAGTCTCTGGAAACACCATATATTTT. The chain joins TRBV20-1 to TRBJ1-3; TRBD1 is a possible D gene (5 bases). V was clipped by 3 bases and J by 0 bases, with 6 bases between them. The germline V gene has CDR1 DFQATT and CDR2 SNEGSKA (reference sequence). The CDR3 has 13 residues.

The sample holds many counts of this clonotype. The chain is built from TRBV20-1 and TRBJ1-2, with D perhaps matching TRBD1 (5 bases). Germline V lookup: CDR1 DFQATT, CDR2 SNEGSKA (reference sequence). CDR3 length: 14 amino acids. Deletions cut 3 bases from V and 0 bases from J, with 11 bases between. The CDR3 sequence: CSARWGNSNYGYTF. CDR3 in DNA: TGCAGTGCTAGGTGGGGCAACTCTAACTATGGCTACACCTTC.

This sequence joins TRBV5-5 and TRBJ2-5, with a possible D match to TRBD2 (6 bases). CDR1 is SGHKS, CDR2 YYEKEE, per germline (reference sequence). The CDR3 length is 15 residues. The V and J ends lost 4 bases and 0 bases respectively, with 13 bases between them. CDR3 in amino acids: CASSSQGGYQETQYF. The DNA for the CDR3 is TGTGCCAGCAGCAGTCAGGGAGGCTACCAAGAGACCCAGTACTTC.

The sample holds many counts of this clonotype. The chain has TRBV20-1 and TRBJ2-3, with D hard to call. Germline V gene lookup returns CDR1 DFQATT and CDR2 SNEGSKA (reference sequence). This CDR3 region has 13 residues. Trimming removed 5 bases from V and 4 bases from J, with 13 bases in between. In nucleotides, the CDR3 is TGCAGTGCTTCCGGGCTCCGCGCAGATACGCAGTATTTT. Its translation: CSASGLRADTQYF.

There are many counts of this clonotype. The chain employs TRBV7-8 and TRBJ1-4; D call uncertain. The V gene lost 1 base and the J gene lost 4 bases, with 4 bases spanning the gap. Germline V gene sequence: CDR1 SGHVS, CDR2 FQNEAQ. CDR3 length: 13 residues. As DNA, the CDR3 is TGTGCCAGCAGCTTAGGCCGTAATGAAAAACTGTTTTTT. Amino acid sequence: CASSLGRNEKLFF.

V is TRBV24-1 and J is TRBJ2-3; 8 bases fit TRBD2. The ends lost 5 bases at V and 5 bases at J; junction bases unmatched: 8. The CDR3 runs 15 residues. Germline assignment: CDR1 KGHDR and CDR2 SFDVKD. For the CDR3, the DNA is TGTGCCACCAGTGGCTCAGTAGCGGGACGAGATACGCAGTATTTT. Translating gives CATSGSVAGRDTQYF.

This clonotype was seen at least ten times. V gene TRBV3-1 combines with J gene TRBJ2-3; TRBD2 agrees at 12 bases. The trim removed 3 bases at V and 3 bases at J, leaving 1 base unmatched. This CDR3 has 15 amino acids. Germline CDR1 is LGHDT and CDR2 is YNNKEL (reference sequence). The CDR3, as DNA: TGTGCCAGCAGCCAGACTAGCGGGGGTACAGATACGCAGTATTTT. Protein sequence: CASSQTSGGTDTQYF.

V is TRBV15 and J is TRBJ1-1; D not resolved. Looked up from germline, CDR1 is LNHNV and CDR2 is YYDKDF (reference sequence). This CDR3 is built from 15 residues. Trimming removed 0 bases at V and 1 base at J, with 9 bases between. CDR3 in DNA: TGTGCCACCAGCAGAGATGTAGGATGGAACACTGAAGCTTTCTTT. This encodes CATSRDVGWNTEAFF.